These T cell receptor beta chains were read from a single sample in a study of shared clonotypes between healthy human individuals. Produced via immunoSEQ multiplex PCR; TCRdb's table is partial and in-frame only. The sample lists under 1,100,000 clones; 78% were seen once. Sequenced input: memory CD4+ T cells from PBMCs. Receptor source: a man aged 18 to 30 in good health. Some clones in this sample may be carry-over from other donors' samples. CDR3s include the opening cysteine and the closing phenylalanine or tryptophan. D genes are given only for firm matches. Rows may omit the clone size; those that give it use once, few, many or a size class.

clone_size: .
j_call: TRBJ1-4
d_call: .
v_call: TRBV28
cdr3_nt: TGTGCCAGCAGTTCCCCTAGCCAGAGTAATGAAAAACTGTTTTTT
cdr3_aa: CASSSPSQSNEKLFF

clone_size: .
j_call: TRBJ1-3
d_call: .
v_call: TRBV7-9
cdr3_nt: TGTGCCAGCAGCTTAGTGGACCTGGGGTTAGGAAACACCATATATTTT
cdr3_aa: CASSLVDLGLGNTIYF

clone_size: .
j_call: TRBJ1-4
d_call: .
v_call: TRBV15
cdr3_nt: TGTGCCACCAGCAGAGATATCCTACAGGGCCAGGGAAAACTGTTTTTT
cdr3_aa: CATSRDILQGQGKLFF

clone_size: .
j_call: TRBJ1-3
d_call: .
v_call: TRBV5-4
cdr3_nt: TGTGCCAGCAGCTTGCCGGGGCAGGGCAGAAACACCATATATTTT
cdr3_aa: CASSLPGQGRNTIYF

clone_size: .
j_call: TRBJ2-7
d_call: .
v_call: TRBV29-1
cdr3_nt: TGCAGCGTTGAAATGGGGCGGACGAACTCCTACGAGCAGTACTTC
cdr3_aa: CSVEMGRTNSYEQYF

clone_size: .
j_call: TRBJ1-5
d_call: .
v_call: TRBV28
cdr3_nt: TGTGCCAGCAGTTTCGTGAGGGTGGGCCAGCCCCAGCATTTT
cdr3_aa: CASSFVRVGQPQHF

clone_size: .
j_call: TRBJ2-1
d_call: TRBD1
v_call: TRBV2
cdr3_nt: TGTGCCAGCAGTGAAGAGACAGGGGGCAATGAGCAGTTCTTC
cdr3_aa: CASSEETGGNEQFF

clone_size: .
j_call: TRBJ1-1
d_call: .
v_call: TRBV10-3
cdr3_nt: TGTGCCATCAGTTTGGGGGGGACCACTGAAGCTTTCTTT
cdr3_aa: CAISLGGTTEAFF

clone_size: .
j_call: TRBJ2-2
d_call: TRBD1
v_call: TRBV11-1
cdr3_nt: TGTGCCAGCAGCCGACAGGGGTTGCACACCGGGGAGCTGTTTTTT
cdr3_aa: CASSRQGLHTGELFF

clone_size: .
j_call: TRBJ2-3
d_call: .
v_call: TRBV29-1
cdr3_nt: TGCAGCGTTGAGTCTACGGCTAGCACAGATACGCAGTATTTT
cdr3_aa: CSVESTASTDTQYF

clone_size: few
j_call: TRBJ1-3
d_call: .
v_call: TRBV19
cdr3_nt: TGTGCCAGTAGGGTCTCCTTCGGGGGGACGAACACCATATATTTT
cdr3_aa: CASRVSFGGTNTIYF

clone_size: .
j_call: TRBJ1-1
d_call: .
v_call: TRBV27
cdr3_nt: TGTGCCACAAAGAGGGGGGGGAACACTGAAGCTTTCTTT
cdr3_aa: CATKRGGNTEAFF

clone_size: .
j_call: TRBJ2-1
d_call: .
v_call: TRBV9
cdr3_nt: TGTGCCAGCAGTGGACAGAGCTGGGTCGATGAGCAGTTCTTC
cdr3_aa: CASSGQSWVDEQFF

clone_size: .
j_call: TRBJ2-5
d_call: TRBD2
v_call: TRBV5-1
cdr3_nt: TGCGCCAGCAGCTTGGCTAGCGGGTCAGAGACCCAGTACTTC
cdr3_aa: CASSLASGSETQYF

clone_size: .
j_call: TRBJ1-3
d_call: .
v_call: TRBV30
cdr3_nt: TGTGCCTGGAGTAAAGTTACTGGAAACACCATATATTTT
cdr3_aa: CAWSKVTGNTIYF

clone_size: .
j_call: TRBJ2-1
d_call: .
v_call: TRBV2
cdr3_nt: TGTGCCAGCAGGAAAGACTACAATGAGCAGTTCTTC
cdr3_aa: CASRKDYNEQFF